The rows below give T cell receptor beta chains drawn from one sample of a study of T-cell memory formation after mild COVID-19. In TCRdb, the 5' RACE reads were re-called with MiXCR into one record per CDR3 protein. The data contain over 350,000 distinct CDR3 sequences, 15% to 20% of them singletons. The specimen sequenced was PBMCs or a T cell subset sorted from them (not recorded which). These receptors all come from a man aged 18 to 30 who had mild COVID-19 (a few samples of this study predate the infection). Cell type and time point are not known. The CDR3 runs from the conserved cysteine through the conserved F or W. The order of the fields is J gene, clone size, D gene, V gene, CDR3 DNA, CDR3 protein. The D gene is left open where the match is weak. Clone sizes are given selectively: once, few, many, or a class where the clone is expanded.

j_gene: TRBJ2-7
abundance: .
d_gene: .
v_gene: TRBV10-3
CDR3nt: TGTGCCGCCAAGGGGGTTGAAGGGTACGAGCAGTACTTC
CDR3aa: CAAKGVEGYEQYF

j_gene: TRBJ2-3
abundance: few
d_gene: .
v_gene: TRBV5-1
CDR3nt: TGCGCCAGCAGCTGGGGGGGCCGGGGACCACCAGATACGCAGTATTTT
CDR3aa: CASSWGGRGPPDTQYF

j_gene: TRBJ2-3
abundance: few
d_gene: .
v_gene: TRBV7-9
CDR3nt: TGTGCCAGCGGCCGAAGAGGGGCTATCACAGATACGCAGTATTTT
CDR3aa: CASGRRGAITDTQYF

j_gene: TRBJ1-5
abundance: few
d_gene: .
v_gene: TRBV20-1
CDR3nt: TGCAGTGCTAGATTGACAGGCCAAAGCGGTCAGCCCCAGCATTTT
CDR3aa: CSARLTGQSGQPQHF

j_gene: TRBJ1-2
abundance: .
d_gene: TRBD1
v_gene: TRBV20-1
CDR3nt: TGCAGTGCTAGTGAGGGACAGGGGGCGTTCGGCTACACCTTC
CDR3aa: CSASEGQGAFGYTF

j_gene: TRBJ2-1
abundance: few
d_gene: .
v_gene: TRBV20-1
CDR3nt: TGCAGTGCTACCGGGACCTACAATGAGCAGTTCTTC
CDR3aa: CSATGTYNEQFF

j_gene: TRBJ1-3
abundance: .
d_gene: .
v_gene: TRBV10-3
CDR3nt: TGTGCCATCAGTGCCTCGGGACACCGTGGAAACACCATATATTTT
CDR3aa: CAISASGHRGNTIYF

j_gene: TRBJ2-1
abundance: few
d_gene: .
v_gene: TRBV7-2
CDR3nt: TGTGCCAGCAGCTTAGTTTACAGGCCCAATGAGCAGTTCTTC
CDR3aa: CASSLVYRPNEQFF

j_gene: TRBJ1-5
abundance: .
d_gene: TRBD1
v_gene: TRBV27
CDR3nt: TGTGCCAGCAGTTTAGGGGGACAGTACAATCAGCCCCAGCATTTT
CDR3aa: CASSLGGQYNQPQHF

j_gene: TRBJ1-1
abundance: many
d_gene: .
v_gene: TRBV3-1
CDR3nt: TGTGCCAGCAGCCAAAGGGGGGTCGTAGTGGATACTGAAGCTTTCTTT
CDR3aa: CASSQRGVVVDTEAFF

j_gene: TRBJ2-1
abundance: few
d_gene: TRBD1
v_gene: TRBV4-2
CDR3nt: TGTGCCAGCAGCAGGACAGGGGATGAGCAGTTCTTC
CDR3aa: CASSRTGDEQFF

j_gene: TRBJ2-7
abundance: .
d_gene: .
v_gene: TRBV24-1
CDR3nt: TGTGCCACCAGTGATAGCTTCGACACTTCGGGCGAGCAGTACTTC
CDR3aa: CATSDSFDTSGEQYF

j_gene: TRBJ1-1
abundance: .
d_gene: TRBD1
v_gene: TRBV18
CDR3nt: TGTGCCAGCTCACGAGTAGGGACAGGGGGCTCTTCGAACACTGAAGCTTTCTTT
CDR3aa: CASSRVGTGGSSNTEAFF

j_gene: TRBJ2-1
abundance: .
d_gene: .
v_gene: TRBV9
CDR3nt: TGTGCCAGCAGCGTAGCTCAGGGAGGTTTTCGCAATGAGCAGTTCTTC
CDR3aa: CASSVAQGGFRNEQFF

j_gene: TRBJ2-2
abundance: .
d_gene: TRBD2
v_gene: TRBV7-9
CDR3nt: TGTGCCAGCAGCTTAACAGCGGGGGCCTCGAACACCGGGGAGCTGTTTTTT
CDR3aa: CASSLTAGASNTGELFF

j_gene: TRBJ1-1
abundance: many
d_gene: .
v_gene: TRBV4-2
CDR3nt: TGTGCCAGCAGCCAAGACAGTAGGGCGCGAGCTTTCTTT
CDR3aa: CASSQDSRARAFF

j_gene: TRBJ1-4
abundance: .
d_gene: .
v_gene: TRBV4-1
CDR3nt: TGCGCCAGCAGCCAAGAAGCTCACGGTGCCGTAAGACTGTTTTTT
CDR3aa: CASSQEAHGAVRLFF

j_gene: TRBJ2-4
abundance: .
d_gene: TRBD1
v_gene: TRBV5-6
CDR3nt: TGTGCCAGCAGCCTGGGGACAGTTGACATTCAGTACTTC
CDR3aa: CASSLGTVDIQYF

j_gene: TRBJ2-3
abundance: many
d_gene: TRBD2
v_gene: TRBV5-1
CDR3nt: TGCGCCAGCAGCTTCTACGGCCGCGGGGGAGATACGCAGTATTTT
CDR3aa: CASSFYGRGGDTQYF

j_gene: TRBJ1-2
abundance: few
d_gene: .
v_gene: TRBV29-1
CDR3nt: TGCAGCGCCGAGGGGTACAGGGAGGCGGAAGGCTACACCTTC
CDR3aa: CSAEGYREAEGYTF

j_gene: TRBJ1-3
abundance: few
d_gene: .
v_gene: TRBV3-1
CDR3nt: TGTGCCAGCAGCGTGGATTCGTCTGGAAACACCATATATTTT
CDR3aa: CASSVDSSGNTIYF

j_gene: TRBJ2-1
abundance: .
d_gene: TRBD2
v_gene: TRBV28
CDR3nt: TGTGCCAGCAGTTTAGGACTAGCGGGGGGGCGCCAGTTCTTC
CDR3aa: CASSLGLAGGRQFF

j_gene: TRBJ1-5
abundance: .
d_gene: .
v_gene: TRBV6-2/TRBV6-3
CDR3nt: TGTGCCACCGGCCGTTCTGGGATTAATAGCAATCAGCCCCAGCATTTT
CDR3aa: CATGRSGINSNQPQHF

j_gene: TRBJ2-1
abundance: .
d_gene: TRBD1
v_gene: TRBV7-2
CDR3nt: TGTGCCAGCAGCGAGGGACAGGGGGGTTGGGATGAGCAGTTCTTC
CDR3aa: CASSEGQGGWDEQFF

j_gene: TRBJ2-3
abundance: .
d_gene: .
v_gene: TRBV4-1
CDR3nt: TGCGCCAGCAGCCAACTTTCTAGCACAGATACGCAGTATTTT
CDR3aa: CASSQLSSTDTQYF

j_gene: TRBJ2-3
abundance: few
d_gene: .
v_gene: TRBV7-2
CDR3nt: TGTGCCAGCAGCGCTTATACCACAGATACGCAGTATTTT
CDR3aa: CASSAYTTDTQYF

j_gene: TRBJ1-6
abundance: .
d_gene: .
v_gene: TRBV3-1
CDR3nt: TGTGCCAGCAGCTCGGACCATTCACCCCTCCACTTT
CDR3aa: CASSSDHSPLHF

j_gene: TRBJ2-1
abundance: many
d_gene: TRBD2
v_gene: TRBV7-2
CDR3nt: TGTGCCAGCAGCTTAATTCCTAGCGGGGGGGCTAATGAGCAGTTCTTC
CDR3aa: CASSLIPSGGANEQFF

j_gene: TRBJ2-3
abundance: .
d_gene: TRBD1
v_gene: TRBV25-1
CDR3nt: TGTGCCAGCAGTAATACCGGGACAGGTAAAACAGATACGCAGTATTTT
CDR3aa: CASSNTGTGKTDTQYF

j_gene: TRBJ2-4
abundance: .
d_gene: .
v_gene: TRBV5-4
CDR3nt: TGTGCCAGCAGCTTGGAAGGGGAAGTGGACATTCAGTACTTC
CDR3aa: CASSLEGEVDIQYF

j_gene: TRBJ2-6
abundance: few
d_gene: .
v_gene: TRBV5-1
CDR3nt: TGCGCCAGCAGCTTGATGGAGGGCTCTGGGGCCAACGTCCTGACTTTC
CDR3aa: CASSLMEGSGANVLTF

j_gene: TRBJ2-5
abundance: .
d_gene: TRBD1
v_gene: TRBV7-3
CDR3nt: TGTGCCAGCAGCTTACTCCATCCAGGGACAGGGGAAGAGACCCAGTACTTC
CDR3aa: CASSLLHPGTGEETQYF

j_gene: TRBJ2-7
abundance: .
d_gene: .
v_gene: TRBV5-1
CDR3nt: TGCGCCAGCAGCTTGGCCGGTAGGACTACTGATAACGAGCAGTACTTC
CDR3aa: CASSLAGRTTDNEQYF

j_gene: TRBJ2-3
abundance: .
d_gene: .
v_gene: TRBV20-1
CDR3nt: TGCAGTGCCAGGGCGGCTAGCGAGGCAGATACGCAGTATTTT
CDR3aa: CSARAASEADTQYF

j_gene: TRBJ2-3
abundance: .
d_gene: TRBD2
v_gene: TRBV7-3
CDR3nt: TGTGCCAGCAGCCGTAGCGGGGGGACACTGGATACGCAGTATTTT
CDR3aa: CASSRSGGTLDTQYF

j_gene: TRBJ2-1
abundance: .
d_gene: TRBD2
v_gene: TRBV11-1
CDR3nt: TGTGCCAGCAGTACCGTCTGGTCGGGGGGCTCCTACAATGAGCAGTTCTTC
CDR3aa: CASSTVWSGGSYNEQFF

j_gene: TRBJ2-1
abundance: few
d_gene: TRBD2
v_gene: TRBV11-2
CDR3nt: TGTGCCAGCAGCTTAGAGCCCAGCGGGGGTTATGAGCAGTTCTTC
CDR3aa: CASSLEPSGGYEQFF

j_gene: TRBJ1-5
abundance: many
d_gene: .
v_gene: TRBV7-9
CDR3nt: TGTGCCAGCAGCTTGGAGACGGCGGCGGAGCCCCAGCATTTT
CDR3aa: CASSLETAAEPQHF

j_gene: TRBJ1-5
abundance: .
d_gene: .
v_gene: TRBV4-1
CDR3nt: TGCGCCAGCAGCCTTCGGACAGATAGCAATCAGCCCCAGCATTTT
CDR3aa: CASSLRTDSNQPQHF

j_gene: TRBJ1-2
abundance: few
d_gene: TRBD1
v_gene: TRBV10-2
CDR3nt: TGCGCCAGCAGGGACCGCCCGGGACAGGGCGGCGGGGGCTATGGCTACACCTTC
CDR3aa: CASRDRPGQGGGGYGYTF

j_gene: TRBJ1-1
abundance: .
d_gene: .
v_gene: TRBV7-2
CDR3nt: TGTGCCAGCAGACGTTCAATGGGGAACACTGAAGCTTTCTTT
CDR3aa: CASRRSMGNTEAFF

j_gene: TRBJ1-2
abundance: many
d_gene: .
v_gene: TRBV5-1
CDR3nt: TGCGCCAGCAGCTTGTCGACGTATGGCTACACCTTC
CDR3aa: CASSLSTYGYTF

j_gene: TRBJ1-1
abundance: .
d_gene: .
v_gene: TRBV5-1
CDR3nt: TGCGCCAGCAGCTTGGCCCGGCAGAACACTGAAGCTTTCTTT
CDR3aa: CASSLARQNTEAFF

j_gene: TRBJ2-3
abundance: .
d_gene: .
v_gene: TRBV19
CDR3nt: TGTGCCAGTAGTATAAGAAAGGGAGATACGCAGTATTTT
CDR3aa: CASSIRKGDTQYF

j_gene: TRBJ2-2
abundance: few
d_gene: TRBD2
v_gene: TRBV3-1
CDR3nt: TGTGCCAGCAGCCAAGTAGCGGGGGCGAACACCGGGGAGCTGTTTTTT
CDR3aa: CASSQVAGANTGELFF

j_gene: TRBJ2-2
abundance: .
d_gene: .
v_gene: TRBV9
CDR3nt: TGTGCCAGCAGCGTGTCGGCCGCGAACACCGGGGAGCTGTTTTTT
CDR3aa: CASSVSAANTGELFF

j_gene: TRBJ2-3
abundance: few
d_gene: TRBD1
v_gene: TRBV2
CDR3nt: TGTGCCAGCAGGACAGGGTTGGATACGCAGTATTTT
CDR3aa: CASRTGLDTQYF

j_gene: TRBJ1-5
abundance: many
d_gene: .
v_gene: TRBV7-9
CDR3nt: TGTGCCAGCAGCTTATACAATTATGGGGGGGGCAATCAGCCCCAGCATTTT
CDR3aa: CASSLYNYGGGNQPQHF

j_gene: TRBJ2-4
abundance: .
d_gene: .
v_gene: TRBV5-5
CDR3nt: TGTGCCAGCAGCTTTCGGGGAATAGACAAAAACATTCAGTACTTC
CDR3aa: CASSFRGIDKNIQYF

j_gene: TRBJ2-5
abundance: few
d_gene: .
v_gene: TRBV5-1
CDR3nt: TGCGCCAGCAGCACGGGGGCTCGGGGAGAGACCCAGTACTTC
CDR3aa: CASSTGARGETQYF

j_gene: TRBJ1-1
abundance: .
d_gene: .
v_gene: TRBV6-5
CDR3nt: TGTGCCAGCGGCCACCAGAACACTGAAGCTTTCTTT
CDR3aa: CASGHQNTEAFF

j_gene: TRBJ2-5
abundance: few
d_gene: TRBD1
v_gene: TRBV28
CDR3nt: TGTGCCAGCAGAAACCGGGACAGGGCTCAAGAGACCCAGTACTTC
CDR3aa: CASRNRDRAQETQYF

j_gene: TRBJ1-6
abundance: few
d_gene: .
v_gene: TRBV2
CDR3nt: TGTGCCAGCAGTGATTTCCCAACCGCTAATTCACCCCTCCACTTT
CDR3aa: CASSDFPTANSPLHF

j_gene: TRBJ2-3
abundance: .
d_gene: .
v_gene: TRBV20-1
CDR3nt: TGCAGTGCTATTAACACCTGGGACAACACAGATACGCAGTATTTT
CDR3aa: CSAINTWDNTDTQYF

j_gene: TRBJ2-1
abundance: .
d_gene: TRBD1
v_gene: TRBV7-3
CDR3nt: TGTGCCAGCAGCTTAGGGCAGGGGGCCGGGAATGAGCAGTTCTTC
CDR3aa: CASSLGQGAGNEQFF

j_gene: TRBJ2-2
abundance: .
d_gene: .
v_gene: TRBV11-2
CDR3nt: TGTGCCAGCAGCTTAGGATATCGGGGTTCCCCCGGGGAGCTGTTTTTT
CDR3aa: CASSLGYRGSPGELFF

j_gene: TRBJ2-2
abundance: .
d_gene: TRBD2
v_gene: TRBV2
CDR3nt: TGTGCCAGCTATGCCTCGGGGGGGAGGACCGGGGAGCTGTTTTTT
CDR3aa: CASYASGGRTGELFF

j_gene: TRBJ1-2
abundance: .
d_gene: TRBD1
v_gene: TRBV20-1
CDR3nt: TGCAGTGCTAGCCAACAGGGGGCGAACTATGGCTACACCTTC
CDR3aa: CSASQQGANYGYTF

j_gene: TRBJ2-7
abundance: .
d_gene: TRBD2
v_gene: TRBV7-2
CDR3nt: TGTGCCAGCAGCTTAGTTTCTAGCGGGACTAACTACGAGCAGTACTTC
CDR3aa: CASSLVSSGTNYEQYF